This is a list of T cell receptor beta chains from one sample in a study of blood T cell repertoires in COVID-19. Sequencing was performed with immunoSEQ multiplex PCR; in TCRdb, only in-frame clones are kept and a portion is missing. The sample shows some 160,000 clones, about four fifths of them seen only once. What was sequenced was peripheral blood. The source of these receptors is a woman of 80 years or more with acute or convalescent COVID-19. The CDR3 runs from the conserved cysteine through the conserved F or W. The order of the fields is D gene, clone size, V gene, J gene, CDR3 DNA, CDR3 protein. A D gene is named only where the DNA matches it firmly. Not all rows give a size; the values are once, few, many and, for expanded clones, a class.

d_call: NA
clone_size: NA
v_call: TRBV4-1
j_call: TRBJ2-1
cdr3_nt: TGCGCCAGCAGCCCGACGGGGGGCCTCTACAATGAGCAGTTCTTC
cdr3_aa: CASSPTGGLYNEQFF

d_call: NA
clone_size: NA
v_call: TRBV11-3
j_call: TRBJ2-2
cdr3_nt: TGTGCCAGCAGCTTAGGGAGGTCGGCCGGGGAGCTGTTTTTT
cdr3_aa: CASSLGRSAGELFF

d_call: NA
clone_size: NA
v_call: TRBV6-1
j_call: TRBJ1-6
cdr3_nt: TGTGCCAGCAGTGACAGGAGGAGCTCCTATAATTCACCCCTCCACTTT
cdr3_aa: CASSDRRSSYNSPLHF

d_call: TRBD1
clone_size: NA
v_call: TRBV6-1
j_call: TRBJ2-1
cdr3_nt: TGTGCCAGCAGTGAGGGACAGGGGATGGACCATGAGCAGTTCTTC
cdr3_aa: CASSEGQGMDHEQFF

d_call: NA
clone_size: NA
v_call: TRBV6-5
j_call: TRBJ1-4
cdr3_nt: TGTGCCAGCAGTATACAGGGAACTAATGAAAAACTGTTTTTT
cdr3_aa: CASSIQGTNEKLFF

d_call: NA
clone_size: NA
v_call: TRBV5-8
j_call: TRBJ1-5
cdr3_nt: TGTGCCAGCAGCTTGGCGTGGGGAGGAGATAGCAATCAGCCCCAGCATTTT
cdr3_aa: CASSLAWGGDSNQPQHF

d_call: TRBD1
clone_size: NA
v_call: TRBV5-1
j_call: TRBJ1-4
cdr3_nt: TGCGCCAGCAGCTTGGTAGGACAGGGGAATGAAAAACTGTTTTTT
cdr3_aa: CASSLVGQGNEKLFF

d_call: NA
clone_size: NA
v_call: TRBV28
j_call: TRBJ1-6
cdr3_nt: TGTGCCAGCACGGAGAGCACCTATAATTCACCCCTCCACTTT
cdr3_aa: CASTESTYNSPLHF

d_call: TRBD2
clone_size: few
v_call: TRBV5-1
j_call: TRBJ2-2
cdr3_nt: TGCGCCAGCAGCACTACTAGCGGGGTGAACACCGGGGAGCTGTTTTTT
cdr3_aa: CASSTTSGVNTGELFF

d_call: NA
clone_size: NA
v_call: TRBV6-1
j_call: TRBJ2-7
cdr3_nt: TGTGCCAGCAGTGAAGCCGACAGCCTCTACTACGAGCAGTACTTC
cdr3_aa: CASSEADSLYYEQYF

d_call: NA
clone_size: once
v_call: TRBV30
j_call: TRBJ2-7
cdr3_nt: TGTGCCTGGAGTGTACAGTTCGAGCAGTACTTC
cdr3_aa: CAWSVQFEQYF

d_call: TRBD1
clone_size: NA
v_call: TRBV5-1
j_call: TRBJ1-4
cdr3_nt: TGCGCCAGCAGCTTGGATGGGACAGAGCGTGAAAAACTGTTTTTT
cdr3_aa: CASSLDGTEREKLFF

d_call: TRBD1
clone_size: NA
v_call: TRBV3-1/TRBV3-2
j_call: TRBJ2-4
cdr3_nt: TGTGCCAGCAGCCAGACAGGGAAAAACATTCAGTACTTC
cdr3_aa: CASSQTGKNIQYF

d_call: NA
clone_size: NA
v_call: TRBV28
j_call: TRBJ2-3
cdr3_nt: TGTGCCAGCAGTTTAGAGAGAGGACGGGAGTGGAAAGATACGCAGTATTTT
cdr3_aa: CASSLERGREWKDTQYF

d_call: TRBD1
clone_size: few
v_call: TRBV7-2
j_call: TRBJ1-5
cdr3_nt: TGTGCCAGCAGCTCCTCGACAGGGTTTCAGCCCCAGCATTTT
cdr3_aa: CASSSSTGFQPQHF

d_call: NA
clone_size: NA
v_call: TRBV6-1
j_call: TRBJ1-2
cdr3_nt: TGTGCCAGCAGTGAGGCGGGGAACTATGGCTACACCTTC
cdr3_aa: CASSEAGNYGYTF

d_call: NA
clone_size: NA
v_call: TRBV2
j_call: TRBJ2-7
cdr3_nt: TGTGCCAGCAGTGAAGGGGGCACTGTCTCCTACGAGCAGTACTTC
cdr3_aa: CASSEGGTVSYEQYF

d_call: NA
clone_size: NA
v_call: TRBV4-1
j_call: TRBJ1-4
cdr3_nt: TGCGCCAGCAGCCTTACCCGGACAGCCAGGCGGGAAAAACTGTTTTTT
cdr3_aa: CASSLTRTARREKLFF

d_call: NA
clone_size: NA
v_call: TRBV27
j_call: TRBJ2-7
cdr3_nt: TGTGCCAGCAGTCATCGGGACTCCGACTACGAGCAGTACTTC
cdr3_aa: CASSHRDSDYEQYF

d_call: TRBD1
clone_size: few
v_call: TRBV7-8
j_call: TRBJ2-2
cdr3_nt: TGTGCCAGCAGCTTAGGTCAGGGGGCAACCTGGAACACCGGGGAGCTGTTTTTT
cdr3_aa: CASSLGQGATWNTGELFF

d_call: TRBD2
clone_size: NA
v_call: TRBV7-8
j_call: TRBJ2-7
cdr3_nt: TGTGCCAGCAGCTCAGGACTAGCGGGAGGACTCTCCTACGAGCAGTACTTC
cdr3_aa: CASSSGLAGGLSYEQYF

d_call: NA
clone_size: NA
v_call: TRBV28
j_call: TRBJ1-5
cdr3_nt: TGTGCCAGCAGGGGGGCAGGGGTGGGGAGTCAGCCCCAGCATTTT
cdr3_aa: CASRGAGVGSQPQHF

d_call: NA
clone_size: NA
v_call: TRBV11-1
j_call: TRBJ2-5
cdr3_nt: TGTGCCAGCAGCTTCATCCAGGGAGAGACCCAGTACTTC
cdr3_aa: CASSFIQGETQYF

d_call: NA
clone_size: once
v_call: TRBV5-1
j_call: TRBJ2-6
cdr3_nt: TGCGCCAGCAGCTTGAGTACTTTCTCTGGGGCCAACGTCCTGACTTTC
cdr3_aa: CASSLSTFSGANVLTF

d_call: TRBD1
clone_size: NA
v_call: TRBV7-6
j_call: TRBJ1-6
cdr3_nt: TGTGCCAGCAGCTTTGCGGGACAGGGGTTCGGGTCACCCCTCCACTTT
cdr3_aa: CASSFAGQGFGSPLHF

d_call: TRBD2
clone_size: NA
v_call: TRBV6-1
j_call: TRBJ2-3
cdr3_nt: TGTGCCAGCAGTGAAGGGGGGGGGAGCGGGGTTTGGAGCACAGATACGCAGTATTTT
cdr3_aa: CASSEGGGSGVWSTDTQYF

d_call: TRBD1
clone_size: once
v_call: TRBV9
j_call: TRBJ1-1
cdr3_nt: TGTGCCAGCAGCCCCGGACAGGGAGGCACTGAAGCTTTCTTT
cdr3_aa: CASSPGQGGTEAFF

d_call: NA
clone_size: few
v_call: TRBV14
j_call: TRBJ1-6
cdr3_nt: TGTGCCAGCAGCCAAGATCTTAGAAATTCACCCCTCCACTTT
cdr3_aa: CASSQDLRNSPLHF

d_call: TRBD1
clone_size: few
v_call: TRBV28
j_call: TRBJ1-6
cdr3_nt: TGTGCCAGCAGTCTCCCGGGACAGGGGCAAAATTCACCCCTCCACTTT
cdr3_aa: CASSLPGQGQNSPLHF

d_call: NA
clone_size: NA
v_call: TRBV15
j_call: TRBJ1-6
cdr3_nt: TGTGCCACCAGCAGAGTGCGGGGGTCACCCCTCCACTTT
cdr3_aa: CATSRVRGSPLHF

d_call: NA
clone_size: once
v_call: TRBV20-1
j_call: TRBJ2-4
cdr3_nt: TGCAGTGCTAGTTCTTTAGCCAAAAACATTCAGTACTTC
cdr3_aa: CSASSLAKNIQYF

d_call: NA
clone_size: few
v_call: TRBV12-3/TRBV12-4
j_call: TRBJ1-2
cdr3_nt: TGTGCCAGCAGTTTTAAATCGGGCTACACCTTC
cdr3_aa: CASSFKSGYTF

d_call: TRBD1
clone_size: NA
v_call: TRBV28
j_call: TRBJ2-7
cdr3_nt: TGTGCCAGCACCCCCTCTGGGCAGGGGGCTGGTGAGCAGTACTTC
cdr3_aa: CASTPSGQGAGEQYF

d_call: NA
clone_size: few
v_call: TRBV30
j_call: TRBJ1-2
cdr3_nt: TGTGCCTGGAGTACGAAGGGCAGGGACTATGGCTACACCTTC
cdr3_aa: CAWSTKGRDYGYTF

d_call: TRBD2
clone_size: NA
v_call: TRBV18
j_call: TRBJ2-1
cdr3_nt: TGTGCCAGCTCACCAATGCTAGCGGGGGGTGCGGGTGAGCAGTTCTTC
cdr3_aa: CASSPMLAGGAGEQFF

d_call: TRBD1
clone_size: NA
v_call: TRBV28
j_call: TRBJ1-5
cdr3_nt: TGTGCCAGCAGTTCTCACAGGGGGCTCCATCAGCCCCAGCATTTT
cdr3_aa: CASSSHRGLHQPQHF

d_call: TRBD1
clone_size: NA
v_call: TRBV28
j_call: TRBJ2-3
cdr3_nt: TGTGCCAGCAGTCCCCCGGGACAGTGGGAAGGCACAGATACGCAGTATTTT
cdr3_aa: CASSPPGQWEGTDTQYF

d_call: NA
clone_size: NA
v_call: TRBV27
j_call: TRBJ2-7
cdr3_nt: TGTGCCAGCAGTTTGCAGGGCTACGAGCAGTACTTC
cdr3_aa: CASSLQGYEQYF

d_call: TRBD1
clone_size: NA
v_call: TRBV6-2/TRBV6-3
j_call: TRBJ2-3
cdr3_nt: TGTGCCAGCAGTTACTCGCGCACAGGGGGAACAGATACGCAGTATTTT
cdr3_aa: CASSYSRTGGTDTQYF

d_call: NA
clone_size: few
v_call: TRBV18
j_call: TRBJ1-1
cdr3_nt: TGTGCCAGCTCTCAAAACAGGGAAACTGAAGCTTTCTTT
cdr3_aa: CASSQNRETEAFF

d_call: TRBD2
clone_size: NA
v_call: TRBV7-9
j_call: TRBJ2-1
cdr3_nt: TGTGCCAGCTCCCTCCAGACTAGCGGTTACAATGAGCAGTTCTTC
cdr3_aa: CASSLQTSGYNEQFF

d_call: NA
clone_size: NA
v_call: TRBV18
j_call: TRBJ1-5
cdr3_nt: TGTGCCAGCTCACCGACAGGCGGCAATCAGCCCCAGCATTTT
cdr3_aa: CASSPTGGNQPQHF

d_call: TRBD2
clone_size: NA
v_call: TRBV19
j_call: TRBJ2-3
cdr3_nt: TGTGCCAGTAGTATAGCCGGCGGGAGAAGGGCAGATACGCAGTATTTT
cdr3_aa: CASSIAGGRRADTQYF

d_call: NA
clone_size: NA
v_call: TRBV13
j_call: TRBJ1-1
cdr3_nt: TGTGCCAGCAGCCGAATTCAAGGTCGGGCGGGGACTGAAGCTTTCTTT
cdr3_aa: CASSRIQGRAGTEAFF

d_call: TRBD1
clone_size: NA
v_call: TRBV6-5
j_call: TRBJ1-6
cdr3_nt: TGTGCCAGCAGCAGACAGGGTAGAGGTGGATCACCCCTCCACTTT
cdr3_aa: CASSRQGRGGSPLHF